Listed below are T cell receptor beta chains from one sample, sequenced in a study of shared clonotypes between healthy human individuals. The assay was immunoSEQ multiplex PCR, and TCRdb's table has in-frame clones only and misses some. The data hold about 2 million clones, with about 95% observed a single time. The sequencing input was naive CD8+ T cells sorted from blood. These receptors were taken from a man in his late teens or twenties in good health. Both conserved end residues are part of each CDR3. The order of the fields is V gene, D gene, clone size, J gene, CDR3 protein, CDR3 DNA. A D gene is named only where the DNA matches it firmly. Size tells how often a clone was seen (once, few, many) or the class of an expanded clone, and some rows leave it out.

v_gene: TRBV7-2
d_gene: NA
abundance: NA
j_gene: TRBJ1-3
CDR3aa: CASSLSVGSPGNTIYF
CDR3nt: TGTGCCAGCAGCTTAAGTGTAGGGAGTCCTGGAAACACCATATATTTT

v_gene: TRBV6-5
d_gene: NA
abundance: NA
j_gene: TRBJ2-2
CDR3aa: CASSSGNTGELFF
CDR3nt: TGTGCCAGCAGCTCCGGTAACACCGGGGAGCTGTTTTTT

v_gene: TRBV4-2
d_gene: NA
abundance: NA
j_gene: TRBJ1-1
CDR3aa: CASSQEMGGTGWNTEAFF
CDR3nt: TGTGCCAGCAGCCAAGAAATGGGAGGCACCGGCTGGAACACTGAAGCTTTCTTT

v_gene: TRBV28
d_gene: TRBD2
abundance: NA
j_gene: TRBJ2-2
CDR3aa: CASSSIPGLAGGGELFF
CDR3nt: TGTGCCAGCAGTTCTATACCGGGACTAGCGGGAGGCGGGGAGCTGTTTTTT

v_gene: TRBV27
d_gene: TRBD1
abundance: NA
j_gene: TRBJ2-7
CDR3aa: CASSAGTGAYEQYF
CDR3nt: TGTGCCAGCAGTGCCGGGACAGGAGCCTACGAGCAGTACTTC

v_gene: TRBV4-1
d_gene: TRBD2
abundance: NA
j_gene: TRBJ2-7
CDR3aa: CASSQVAGGPREQYF
CDR3nt: TGCGCCAGCAGCCAAGTAGCGGGAGGGCCGAGAGAGCAGTACTTC

v_gene: TRBV27
d_gene: NA
abundance: NA
j_gene: TRBJ2-7
CDR3aa: CASSHQYGYEQYF
CDR3nt: TGTGCCAGCAGTCACCAATACGGGTACGAGCAGTACTTC

v_gene: TRBV27
d_gene: NA
abundance: NA
j_gene: TRBJ2-5
CDR3aa: CASSLLINENQYF
CDR3nt: TGTGCCAGCAGTTTACTGATAAACGAGAACCAGTACTTC

v_gene: TRBV7-9
d_gene: NA
abundance: NA
j_gene: TRBJ2-1
CDR3aa: CATSAQGGGTLYNEQFF
CDR3nt: TGTGCCACCAGCGCCCAGGGGGGCGGGACCTTATACAATGAGCAGTTCTTC

v_gene: TRBV25-1
d_gene: TRBD2
abundance: few
j_gene: TRBJ2-5
CDR3aa: CASSEALAGYGGTQYF
CDR3nt: TGTGCCAGCAGTGAAGCGCTAGCGGGGTATGGGGGGACCCAGTACTTC

v_gene: TRBV2
d_gene: TRBD1
abundance: NA
j_gene: TRBJ2-7
CDR3aa: CASSPGGDLSYEQYF
CDR3nt: TGTGCCAGCAGCCCAGGGGGCGACCTATCCTACGAGCAGTACTTC

v_gene: TRBV29-1
d_gene: TRBD1
abundance: NA
j_gene: TRBJ2-7
CDR3aa: CSVATPGQPYEQYF
CDR3nt: TGCAGCGTCGCGACGCCGGGACAGCCCTACGAGCAGTACTTC

v_gene: TRBV7-6
d_gene: TRBD2
abundance: NA
j_gene: TRBJ2-7
CDR3aa: CASSLPASGSEQYF
CDR3nt: TGTGCCAGCAGCTTACCAGCTAGCGGGAGCGAGCAGTACTTC

v_gene: TRBV5-1
d_gene: TRBD1
abundance: NA
j_gene: TRBJ1-1
CDR3aa: CASSARQGTEAFF
CDR3nt: TGCGCCAGCAGCGCTAGACAGGGGACTGAAGCTTTCTTT

v_gene: TRBV28
d_gene: NA
abundance: NA
j_gene: TRBJ2-7
CDR3aa: CASSSILGLVVEQYF
CDR3nt: TGTGCCAGCAGTTCGATCTTGGGGCTCGTCGTGGAGCAGTACTTC

v_gene: TRBV4-1
d_gene: NA
abundance: NA
j_gene: TRBJ2-7
CDR3aa: CASSQDTQGGSRYEQYF
CDR3nt: TGCGCCAGCAGCCAAGATACTCAAGGTGGCAGCCGCTACGAGCAGTACTTC

v_gene: TRBV11-3
d_gene: NA
abundance: NA
j_gene: TRBJ2-1
CDR3aa: CASSAGTVNEQFF
CDR3nt: TGTGCCAGCAGCGCCGGGACTGTCAATGAGCAGTTCTTC